This TCR beta chain was recovered during a study of blood T cells in healthy people across ages (dated by TCRdb to 2014 to 2015). With regard to the full study: In model experiments, roughly one uniquely barcoded TCR beta cDNA molecule per two T cells was captured by template switching. Using the same blood draw, the study looked at two additional independent replicas of 1 million unique cDNA reads for two donors, one aged 18 to 29 and the other aged 80 or older. Four age groups were formed from the donors: young (average roughly 15 years), middle-aged (approximately 39), aged (roughly 56) and long-lived (less than 85). Donors of different ages were randomly distributed across sequencing lanes to avoid experimental bias. To track age-related changes in TCR beta repertoire diversity, the study relied on deep sequencing normalized with unique cDNA molecular identifiers. Findings and caveats that apply to the study as a whole: The long-lived group showed more naive CD4+ T cells, fewer expanded clones and increased TCR diversity than the aged group, suggesting age selection. Because profiling used bulk unsorted PBMCs, naive and antigen-experienced compartments could not be compared conclusively. Estimates of total diversity from one million sequenced T cells were regarded as lower bounds and underestimates. As age increased, observed TCR beta diversity per million T cells dropped in a roughly linear way, and a significant reduction was already evident by age 40. Because the CMV infection status of the donors was unknown, age-related changes in expanded clonotypes may potentially have been confounded. The percentage of naive T cells measured by flow cytometry correlated strongly with observed TCR beta diversity.

As concerns this clonotype: There is no known antigen for this receptor. Base qualities are not provided; no much larger clone lies one nucleotide away.

Donors were about 36 systemically healthy Caucasian individuals from Russia aged roughly 6 to 100 years. Each donor gave about 9.7 milliliters of peripheral blood, drawn into EDTA-treated Vacutainer tubes. Ficoll-Paque density-gradient centrifugation was used to isolate PBMCs, with at least 6 million obtained per sample. Trizol reagent was used to extract total RNA from the PBMCs, yielding at least 5 micrograms per sample. The percentages of naive CD45RAhigh/CD27high T cells were determined by flow cytometry on a PBMC aliquot from every donor. To prepare the library, 5' RACE was applied. The sequencer listed for this sample is Illumina HiSeq 2500. A second PCR of roughly 6 to 11 cycles was run with a J-beta primer mix and a sample-barcoded 5' primer. Each TCR beta cDNA molecule received a unique molecular identifier from a template-switch 5' adaptor carrying 12 random nucleotides. Each sample yielded at least 3 million CDR3-containing paired-end reads. First-strand cDNA was synthesized from all RNA with the Mint cDNA synthesis kit, primed by a TRBC-specific oligonucleotide. Following uracil-DNA glycosylase treatment, a first 18-cycle PCR with universal primers M1SS and BC2_uni_R was performed on all cDNA. The paper's data handling went like this. Each sample was normalized by randomly selecting 1 million high-quality reads, each carrying a distinct molecular identifier. Instead of being binned into consensus sequences, reads with shared molecular identifiers were discarded. MiTCR, set to a Q25 quality threshold and the strictest error-elimination algorithm, was used for CDR3 identification, clonotype clustering and error correction. A nonparametric unseen species model with Euler transformation was used to estimate lower-bound total TCR beta diversity. The public sequencing data were trimmed at Q25 with fastp and processed into clonotypes with MiXCR by TCRdb, which kept only in-frame beta chains. A single entry per CDR3 protein holds the most common genes and DNA from its merged rows. TCRdb's processing, not the authors' own work, is the source of the V and J calls. In all, the sample holds some 1.7 million distinct CDR3 sequences, and 28% of those were seen once. Of the sample, roughly 8% falls within the top ten clones.

The receptor comes from a woman aged 30 to 39 in good health. Sequences were obtained from blood.

The sequence in DNA is TGTGCCACCAGCAGAGAAACAGAACCAAACTATGGCTACACCTTC. The resulting protein is CATSRETEPNYGYTF. This chain joins TRBV15 to TRBJ1-2; too little of a D gene remains to name it. The germline ends are 10 bases apart after V is trimmed by 0 bases and J by 2 bases. Based on the germline V gene (reference sequence), the CDR1 and CDR2 sequences are LNHNV and YYDKDF. CDR3 length: 15 amino acids, cysteine to phenylalanine. The CDR3 DNA has 45 bases and is translated from base 1.